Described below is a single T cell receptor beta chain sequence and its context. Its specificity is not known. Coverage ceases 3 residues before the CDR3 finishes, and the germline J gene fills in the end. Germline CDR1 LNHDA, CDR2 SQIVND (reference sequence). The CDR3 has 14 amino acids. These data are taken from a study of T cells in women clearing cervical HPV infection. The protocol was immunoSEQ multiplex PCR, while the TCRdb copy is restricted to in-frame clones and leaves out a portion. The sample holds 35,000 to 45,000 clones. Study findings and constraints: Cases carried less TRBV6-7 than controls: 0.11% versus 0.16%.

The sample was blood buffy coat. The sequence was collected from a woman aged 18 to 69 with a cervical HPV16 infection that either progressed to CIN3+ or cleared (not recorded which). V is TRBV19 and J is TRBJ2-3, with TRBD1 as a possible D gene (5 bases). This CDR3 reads CASSIRQGRETQYF. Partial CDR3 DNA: TGTGCCAGTAGTATCCGGCAGGGCCGAGAGACG.